The 21 T cell receptor beta chains in this list originate from one sample, sequenced in a study of OX40 agonist ivuxolimab in advanced cancers. Profiled with immunoSEQ multiplex PCR; TCRdb holds only in-frame clones, not every one. Of roughly 110,000 clones in the sample, approximately 90% were seen once. This sample comprised CD4+ or CD8+ T cells sorted from blood, obtained in a trial of the OX40 agonist ivuxolimab. The source is an adult with an advanced solid tumor such as melanoma, head and neck, liver or kidney cancer.

Notes on this clone: Other DNA sequences in this sample translate to the same CDR3. The CDR3 here is CASSAGGRGDTEAFF. The DNA of the CDR3 is TGTGCCAGCAGTGCAGGGGGCAGAGGGGACACTGAAGCTTTCTTT. The chain uses TRBV28 and TRBJ1-1, with 8 bases matching TRBD1. The CDR3 is made up of 15 amino acids. In germline, CDR1 is MDHEN, CDR2 SYDVKM. The V segment lost 5 bases and the J segment 3 bases; nucleotides outside the gene matches: 8. Full variable domain (rest looked up from reference TRBV28 and TRBJ1-1): DVKVTQSSRYLVKRTGEKVFLECVQDMDHENMFWYRQDPGLGLRLIYFSYDVKMKEKGDIPEGYSVSREKKERFSLILESASTNQTSMYLCASSAGGRGDTEAFFGQGTRLTVV.

The chain uses TRBV28 and TRBJ1-2, with 11 bases aligning to TRBD1. Germline CDR1 is MDHEN and CDR2 is SYDVKM. This CDR3 contains 15 residues. The ends lost 6 bases at V and 1 base at J; junction bases unmatched: 4. This chain's CDR3 is CASRLGQGVNYGYTF. In DNA, the CDR3 is TGTGCCAGCAGGTTGGGACAGGGGGTTAACTATGGCTACACCTTC.

The chain employs TRBV2 and TRBJ2-2; D gene unclear. Germline CDR1 reads SNHLY; CDR2 reads FYNNEI. The germline V and J ends were trimmed by 6 bases and 6 bases, with 17 bases remaining between them. The CDR3 spans 15 residues. CDR3 in amino acids: CASSNTGRSPGELFF. For the CDR3, the DNA is TGTGCCAGCAGCAACACCGGCCGTTCTCCCGGGGAGCTGTTTTTT.

The chain is built from TRBV28 and TRBJ1-6; no definite D call. The CDR3 loop spans 12 amino acids. With 5 bases removed from V and 17 bases from J, the gap between germline ends came to 16 bases. CDR1 and CDR2 from the germline V gene are MDHEN and SYDVKM. The CDR3 nucleotides are TGTGCCAGCAGTCTCCCGGGGTTCGGGTTCCACTTT. Amino acids: CASSLPGFGFHF. Looking up the rest from reference TRBV28 and TRBJ1-6 gives the full variable domain: DVKVTQSSRYLVKRTGEKVFLECVQDMDHENMFWYRQDPGLGLRLIYFSYDVKMKEKGDIPEGYSVSREKKERFSLILESASTNQTSMYLCASSLPGFGFHFGNGTRLTVT.

This chain links TRBV5-4 with TRBJ2-3; D perhaps matches TRBD1 (5 bases). Trimming stripped 3 bases from V and 0 bases from J, with 8 bases between. The CDR3 consists of 14 residues. Germline values: CDR1 SGHNT, CDR2 YYREEE (reference sequence). The CDR3 DNA follows: TGTGCCAGCAGCTCCAGGGTTAGCACAGATACGCAGTATTTT. Its protein is CASSSRVSTDTQYF.

V gene TRBV7-8 combines with J gene TRBJ1-1; TRBD1 might be the D (5 bases). Germline loops: CDR1 SGHVS, CDR2 FQNEAQ. The CDR3 spans 16 residues. Trimming took off 5 bases at V and 1 base at J, with 17 bases between the two ends. The CDR3 bases are TGTGCCAGCAGCATACTCCCGGGACTCCAGAACACTGAAGCTTTCTTT. Translating gives CASSILPGLQNTEAFF.

This chain uses TRBV7-2 with TRBJ1-4; unclear D gene. Looked up from germline, CDR1 is SGHTA and CDR2 is FQGNSA. V was pared by 1 base and J by 5 bases, with 11 bases between. The CDR3 extends over 15 amino acids. The CDR3 spells CASSLGRVPNEKLFF. The CDR3 DNA follows: TGTGCCAGCAGCTTAGGTCGGGTGCCGAATGAAAAACTGTTTTTT.

The CDR3 DNA reads as TGTGCCAGCAGAGACAGTAGGAGTTCACCCCTCCACTTT. Translation gives CASRDSRSSPLHF. V usage is TRBV27 and J usage is TRBJ1-6; tentative D call: TRBD1 (5 bases). Trimming stripped 6 bases from V and 9 bases from J, with 12 bases between. The CDR3 runs 13 residues. Germline CDR1 is MNHEY and CDR2 is SMNVEV (reference sequence).

This clone was seen a single time. The chain carries TRBV6-1 and TRBJ2-3; D gene uncertain. The CDR3 extends over 14 amino acids. Germline CDR1 and CDR2: MNHNS and SASEGT. Trimming pared 2 bases from V and 0 bases from J, leaving 6 bases between. CDR3 nucleotides: TGTGCCAGCAGTGAAAGGCAGAGCACAGATACGCAGTATTTT. It specifies CASSERQSTDTQYF.

The chain joins TRBV30 to TRBJ1-3, with 7 bases that match TRBD1. J was trimmed by 2 bases and V by 2 bases; bases with no gene match: 3. Germline V CDR1 and CDR2: GTSNPN, SVGIG (reference sequence). The CDR3 length is 14 residues. Here the CDR3 reads CAWSRGGPGNTIYF. CDR3 nucleotide sequence: TGTGCCTGGAGTAGAGGGGGCCCTGGAAACACCATATATTTT.

This clone was recorded only once. CDR3: CASSLGRARGGNNEQFF. The CDR3 DNA reads TGTGCCAGCAGCTTGGGACGGGCAAGGGGCGGGAACAATGAGCAGTTCTTC. The genes are TRBV5-4 and TRBJ2-1; D is possibly TRBD2 (6 bases). The germline V gene has CDR1 SGHNT and CDR2 YYREEE (reference sequence). The V gene lost 0 bases and the J gene lost 5 bases, with 18 bases spanning the gap. The CDR3 consists of 17 residues.

J is TRBJ2-5 and V is TRBV18; D unclear. There are 13 residues in the CDR3. CDR1 KGHSH and CDR2 LQKENI come from the germline V gene. V shed 9 bases and J shed 2 bases, with 13 bases lying between them. CDR3 amino acids: CASVETLQETQYF. The CDR3 DNA sequence: TGTGCCAGTGTGGAGACGTTACAAGAGACCCAGTACTTC.

This chain joins TRBV16 and TRBJ1-5; D unresolved. This CDR3 is 13 amino acids long. Trimming took off 8 bases at V and 4 bases at J, with 12 bases between the two ends. Germline V gene sequence: CDR1 KGHSY, CDR2 FQNENV. The CDR3 DNA sequence: TGTGCCAGCCGAGCCACGGGGAATCAGCCCCAGCATTTT. Amino acids: CASRATGNQPQHF.

The chain links TRBV7-3 to TRBJ2-1; 7 nucleotides line up with TRBD2. CDR1 and CDR2 from the germline V gene are SGHTA and FQGTGA. After removal of 1 base from V and 4 bases from J, the junction contained 4 bases not matched to a gene. The CDR3 has 15 amino acids. The CDR3 region is CASSLNGGYYNEQFF. The CDR3 region has the DNA TGTGCCAGCAGCTTAAACGGGGGGTATTACAATGAGCAGTTCTTC.

This rearrangement joins TRBV28 to TRBJ2-1, with no clear D. The V gene lost 5 bases and the J gene lost 4 bases, with 9 bases spanning the gap. The length of the CDR3 is 13 residues. Germline CDR1 is MDHEN and CDR2 is SYDVKM. The CDR3 here is CASSAGGYNEQFF. The CDR3 DNA follows: TGTGCCAGCAGTGCTGGTGGATACAATGAGCAGTTCTTC.

This clone occurred once. The genes are TRBV2 and TRBJ2-5; possibly TRBD1 for D (6 bases). Per germline, CDR1 SNHLY and CDR2 FYNNEI. The CDR3 is 13 amino acids. Trimming shortened V by 4 bases and J by 2 bases, and 8 bases separated the two germline ends. The CDR3 DNA sequence: TGTGCCAGCAGTGCTGACAGGCAAGAGACCCAGTACTTC. It specifies CASSADRQETQYF.

This clone was seen a handful of times. V and J are TRBV30 and TRBJ1-1; tentative D call: TRBD1 (5 bases). The germline V gene encodes CDR1 GTSNPN and CDR2 SVGIG (reference sequence). Deletions cut 4 bases from V and 4 bases from J, with 10 bases between. This CDR3 is built from 12 residues. Here the CDR3 reads CAWTGQGTEAFF. Here the CDR3 DNA reads TGTGCCTGGACAGGGCAGGGCACTGAAGCTTTCTTT.

The chain is built from TRBV19 and TRBJ1-1, with D unresolved. The germline V gene has CDR1 LNHDA and CDR2 SQIVND (reference sequence). V gave up 5 bases and J gave up 2 bases, with 12 bases separating them. The CDR3 runs 14 residues. The CDR3 spells CASSFLGSNTEAFF. The CDR3 DNA sequence: TGTGCCAGTAGTTTCCTCGGGTCAAACACTGAAGCTTTCTTT.

This chain joins TRBV11-3 and TRBJ2-3, with 13 bases lining up with TRBD2. CDR1 and CDR2 (germline): SGHNT, YENEEA. The CDR3 loop spans 16 amino acids. V gave up 5 bases and J gave up 4 bases; unmatched junction bases: 6. This CDR3 reads CASSLLAGGPSDTQYF. The CDR3 DNA sequence: TGTGCCAGCAGCCTACTAGCGGGGGGGCCCTCAGATACGCAGTATTTT. Looking up the rest from reference TRBV11-3 and TRBJ2-3 gives the full variable domain: EAGVVQSPRYKIIEKKQPVAFWCNPISGHNTLYWYLQNLGQGPELLIRYENEEAVDDSQLPKDRFSAERLKGVDSTLKIQPAELGDSAVYLCASSLLAGGPSDTQYFGPGTRLTVL.

V gene TRBV4-3 combines with J gene TRBJ1-5, with D possibly TRBD1 on 6 matching bases. In germline, CDR1 is LGHNA, CDR2 YSLEER. V lost 0 bases to trimming and J lost 4 bases, with 13 bases between them. The CDR3 has 16 residues. For the CDR3, the DNA is TGCGCCAGCAGCCAAGAATCGAACAGGGCTAATCAGCCCCAGCATTTT. This codes for CASSQESNRANQPQHF.

V gene TRBV5-6 combines with J gene TRBJ2-1, with D tentatively TRBD2 (6 bases). The CDR3 is 14 amino acids. In germline, CDR1 is SGHDT, CDR2 YYEEEE. Deletions cut 4 bases from V and 15 bases from J, with 23 bases between. CDR3 amino acids: CASSLAGTFLGGFF. CDR3 in DNA: TGTGCCAGCAGCCTAGCCGGGACCTTTCTGGGAGGGTTCTTC.